This is a list of T cell receptor beta chains from one sample in a study of blood T cell repertoires in COVID-19. Some clones are missing from TCRdb's copy, which holds only in-frame ones; the method was immunoSEQ multiplex PCR. This table has over 70,000 clones, around 88% appearing once. Sequencing was carried out using peripheral blood. The receptors originated from a woman aged 80 or over with acute or convalescent COVID-19. Each CDR3 is given with its conserved first and last residue. The D gene is left open where the match is weak. Size values are once, few and many counts, or a class for expanded clones, and some rows have none.

cdr3_length: 15; d_call: TRBD2; clone_size: NA; j_call: TRBJ2-7; v_call: TRBV4-2; cdr3_aa: CASSQDPAGKNEQYF; cdr3_nt: TGTGCCAGCAGCCAAGACCCAGCGGGGAAGAACGAGCAGTACTTC
cdr3_length: 15; d_call: NA; clone_size: NA; j_call: TRBJ2-3; v_call: TRBV9; cdr3_aa: CASSVTRGGGDTQYF; cdr3_nt: TGTGCCAGCAGCGTGACGAGGGGGGGCGGAGATACGCAGTATTTT
cdr3_length: 15; d_call: NA; clone_size: NA; j_call: TRBJ1-5; v_call: TRBV10-3; cdr3_aa: CAISESWRVGQPQHF; cdr3_nt: TGTGCCATCAGTGAGTCGTGGAGGGTGGGACAGCCCCAGCATTTT
cdr3_length: 14; d_call: NA; clone_size: NA; j_call: TRBJ1-4; v_call: TRBV3-1/TRBV3-2; cdr3_aa: CASSQAIRGEKLFF; cdr3_nt: TGTGCCAGCAGCCAAGCAATCAGGGGCGAAAAACTGTTTTTT
cdr3_length: 14; d_call: TRBD1; clone_size: few; j_call: TRBJ1-1; v_call: TRBV5-4; cdr3_aa: CASSLGQGMTEAFF; cdr3_nt: TGTGCCAGCAGCCTTGGACAGGGCATGACTGAAGCTTTCTTT
cdr3_length: 15; d_call: NA; clone_size: NA; j_call: TRBJ1-2; v_call: TRBV18; cdr3_aa: CASSPGPGSGGGYTF; cdr3_nt: TGTGCCAGCTCACCCGGGCCGGGGAGCGGTGGGGGCTACACCTTC
cdr3_length: 14; d_call: NA; clone_size: NA; j_call: TRBJ2-3; v_call: TRBV19; cdr3_aa: CASSIGDSLTRQYF; cdr3_nt: TGTGCCAGTAGTATAGGGGACTCTCTCACGAGGCAGTATTTT
cdr3_length: 14; d_call: TRBD1; clone_size: NA; j_call: TRBJ2-7; v_call: TRBV7-8; cdr3_aa: CASSGQTGGREQYF; cdr3_nt: TGTGCCAGCAGCGGCCAGACAGGGGGAAGAGAGCAGTACTTC
cdr3_length: 17; d_call: NA; clone_size: once; j_call: TRBJ1-2; v_call: TRBV4-1; cdr3_aa: CASSQAGYRNGGYGYTF; cdr3_nt: TGCGCCAGCAGCCAAGCCGGGTACAGGAACGGTGGCTATGGCTACACCTTC
cdr3_length: 15; d_call: TRBD1; clone_size: once; j_call: TRBJ2-5; v_call: TRBV7-7; cdr3_aa: CASSLNRGPAETQYF; cdr3_nt: TGTGCTAGCAGCTTAAACAGGGGACCTGCCGAGACCCAGTACTTC
cdr3_length: 16; d_call: NA; clone_size: NA; j_call: TRBJ1-1; v_call: TRBV7-9; cdr3_aa: CASSLVAGAGNTEAFF; cdr3_nt: TGTGCCAGCAGCTTAGTAGCGGGGGCTGGAAACACTGAAGCTTTCTTT
cdr3_length: 13; d_call: NA; clone_size: NA; j_call: TRBJ2-5; v_call: TRBV12-5; cdr3_aa: CASGLVGEETQYF; cdr3_nt: TGTGCTAGTGGTTTGGTAGGGGAAGAGACCCAGTACTTC
cdr3_length: 16; d_call: TRBD2; clone_size: NA; j_call: TRBJ2-7; v_call: TRBV14; cdr3_aa: CASSPLLAGGRYEQYF; cdr3_nt: TGTGCCAGCAGCCCCTTACTAGCGGGAGGGCGGTACGAGCAGTACTTC
cdr3_length: 18; d_call: TRBD1; clone_size: NA; j_call: TRBJ1-5; v_call: TRBV15; cdr3_aa: CATSRRTGGAGSNQPQHF; cdr3_nt: TGTGCCACCAGCAGACGGACAGGGGGCGCGGGGAGCAATCAGCCCCAGCATTTT
cdr3_length: 12; d_call: NA; clone_size: NA; j_call: TRBJ2-1; v_call: TRBV3-1/TRBV3-2; cdr3_aa: CASSQANNEQFF; cdr3_nt: TGTGCCAGCAGCCAAGCTAACAATGAGCAGTTCTTC
cdr3_length: 14; d_call: NA; clone_size: NA; j_call: TRBJ2-1; v_call: TRBV7-2; cdr3_aa: CASSLNKGLNEQFF; cdr3_nt: TGTGCCAGCAGCTTAAATAAGGGGCTCAATGAGCAGTTCTTC
cdr3_length: 15; d_call: NA; clone_size: NA; j_call: TRBJ1-2; v_call: TRBV15; cdr3_aa: CATSWLRGEDYGYTF; cdr3_nt: TGTGCCACCAGCTGGTTGCGAGGCGAAGACTATGGCTACACCTTC
cdr3_length: 16; d_call: TRBD1; clone_size: NA; j_call: TRBJ1-6; v_call: TRBV7-2; cdr3_aa: CASSFSPQGAGSPLHF; cdr3_nt: TGTGCCAGCAGCTTTAGCCCGCAGGGGGCAGGTTCACCCCTCCACTTT
cdr3_length: 15; d_call: TRBD2; clone_size: NA; j_call: TRBJ2-1; v_call: TRBV14; cdr3_aa: CASSRGLVSYNEQFF; cdr3_nt: TGTGCCAGCAGCCGAGGACTAGTCTCCTACAATGAGCAGTTCTTC
cdr3_length: 16; d_call: NA; clone_size: NA; j_call: TRBJ1-4; v_call: TRBV5-8; cdr3_aa: CASSPGLSYFNEKLFF; cdr3_nt: TGTGCCAGCAGCCCGGGTCTTTCCTATTTTAATGAAAAACTGTTTTTT
cdr3_length: 14; d_call: NA; clone_size: once; j_call: TRBJ2-2; v_call: TRBV27; cdr3_aa: CASRNPGVTGELFF; cdr3_nt: TGTGCCAGCAGAAACCCGGGGGTTACCGGGGAGCTGTTTTTT
cdr3_length: 18; d_call: TRBD1; clone_size: NA; j_call: TRBJ1-6; v_call: TRBV27; cdr3_aa: CASSLRPLGQSVDSPLHF; cdr3_nt: TGTGCCAGCAGTCTGCGACCCCTGGGACAGAGTGTGGATTCACCCCTCCACTTT
cdr3_length: 13; d_call: NA; clone_size: NA; j_call: TRBJ2-5; v_call: TRBV7-6; cdr3_aa: CASSPLSLETQYF; cdr3_nt: TGTGCCAGCAGCCCCTTGAGCCTTGAGACCCAGTACTTC
cdr3_length: 16; d_call: TRBD2; clone_size: NA; j_call: TRBJ2-2; v_call: TRBV7-3; cdr3_aa: CASRSSGTSHTGELFF; cdr3_nt: TGTGCCAGTCGATCATCCGGGACTAGTCACACCGGGGAGCTGTTTTTT
cdr3_length: 16; d_call: NA; clone_size: NA; j_call: TRBJ1-1; v_call: TRBV5-6; cdr3_aa: CASSLATGREGTEAFF; cdr3_nt: TGTGCCAGCAGCTTGGCGACGGGCCGGGAGGGCACTGAAGCTTTCTTT
cdr3_length: 16; d_call: NA; clone_size: NA; j_call: TRBJ2-6; v_call: TRBV5-6; cdr3_aa: CASSSDRPSGANVLTF; cdr3_nt: TGTGCCAGCAGCTCCGACAGGCCCTCTGGGGCCAACGTCCTGACTTTC
cdr3_length: 16; d_call: TRBD1; clone_size: NA; j_call: TRBJ2-4; v_call: TRBV5-1; cdr3_aa: CASSFATGGTKNIQYF; cdr3_nt: TGCGCCAGCAGCTTCGCGACAGGGGGGACCAAAAACATTCAGTACTTC
cdr3_length: 12; d_call: NA; clone_size: once; j_call: TRBJ2-4; v_call: TRBV27; cdr3_aa: CASSFTSGVQYF; cdr3_nt: TGTGCCAGCAGTTTCACCAGCGGAGTTCAGTACTTC
cdr3_length: 15; d_call: TRBD2; clone_size: NA; j_call: TRBJ2-7; v_call: TRBV19; cdr3_aa: CASSLTSGGAYEQYF; cdr3_nt: TGTGCCAGTAGTCTAACTAGCGGGGGGGCCTACGAGCAGTACTTC
cdr3_length: 15; d_call: TRBD2; clone_size: NA; j_call: TRBJ2-5; v_call: TRBV9; cdr3_aa: CASSLAGGIKETQYF; cdr3_nt: TGTGCCAGCAGTTTAGCGGGGGGAATAAAAGAGACCCAGTACTTC
cdr3_length: 18; d_call: TRBD2; clone_size: NA; j_call: TRBJ2-3; v_call: TRBV7-3; cdr3_aa: CASSLAGLAGGGADTQYF; cdr3_nt: TGTGCCAGCAGCTTAGCGGGACTAGCGGGAGGCGGGGCAGATACGCAGTATTTT
cdr3_length: 15; d_call: TRBD2; clone_size: once; j_call: TRBJ2-1; v_call: TRBV5-1; cdr3_aa: CASSLAPSGYNEQFF; cdr3_nt: TGCGCCAGCAGCTTGGCTCCTAGCGGCTACAATGAGCAGTTCTTC